A selection of T cell receptor beta chains follows, all from one sample in a study of regulatory T cells in long-lasting Graves disease. TCRdb reprocessed the multiplex PCR reads with MiXCR, giving one entry per CDR3 protein. The sample lists 240,000 or so distinct CDR3 sequences; roughly 21% were seen once. This specimen was peripheral blood mononuclear cells (PBMCs), taken at new diagnosis, from a patient treated with antithyroid drugs. These receptors originate from a female donor with Graves disease. Each CDR3 is given with its conserved first and last residue.

v_call cdr3_length cdr3_aa
TRBV6-2/TRBV6-3 14 CASSREASGETQYF
TRBV6-1 15 CASSHRDRATDTQYF
TRBV2 16 CASAPFRGTGEYEQYF
TRBV24-1 15 CATSDPSSDHGKLFF
TRBV11-3 16 CASSAPRDRVTNEQFF
TRBV7-2 14 CASSPLASSPEQYF
TRBV6-1 13 CATRRDGLYEQYF
TRBV28 16 CASSPAFGGPRDTQYF
TRBV15 15 CATAPGLAGTYEQYF
TRBV5-1 16 CASSNTHTLENTEAFF
TRBV12-3/TRBV12-4 15 CASSPGLAGVPEQFF
TRBV11-2 15 CASSWGQGENTEAFF
TRBV2 13 CASGGQVNNEQFF
TRBV6-5 12 CASSYSTGSRHF
TRBV6-5 15 CASSYGETSVETQYF
TRBV7-2 15 CASSRYGVSTQPQHF
TRBV27 15 CASSWGDRAYNEQFF
TRBV3-1 15 CASSQEGRGTGELFF
TRBV27 13 CASSLRQGRKLFF
TRBV19 15 CASSTGRGRKNEQYF